These 27 T cell receptor beta chains came from one sample sequenced in a study of control samples from healthy donors and cancer patients. Using immunoSEQ multiplex PCR, the repertoire was profiled, and TCRdb retains in-frame clones only, with some absent. The sample gives 150,000 or so clones, around 95% of which show up once; over 3.5% is in the top ten. Sequenced input: blood. These receptors were collected from a woman aged 60-75 years in good health.

The chain uses TRBV24-1 and TRBJ1-1; 10 bases fit TRBD1. Germline CDR1 and CDR2: KGHDR and SFDVKD. V gave up 6 bases and J gave up 8 bases; unmatched junction bases: 8. CDR3 size: 14 residues. The chain's CDR3 is CATSKIKGQGEAFF. DNA of the CDR3: TGTGCCACCAGTAAGATAAAGGGACAGGGGGAAGCTTTCTTT.

The chain uses TRBV10-3 and TRBJ1-1; maybe TRBD1 (5 bases). The CDR3 is made up of 15 amino acids. V was clipped by 10 bases and J by 4 bases, with 22 bases between them. The germline V gene has CDR1 ENHRY and CDR2 SYGVKD. The CDR3 DNA reads as TGTGCCACCACGACGGGGGGGGGAGAGGGCACTGAAGCTTTCTTT. As protein: CATTTGGGEGTEAFF.

This chain joins TRBV7-2 and TRBJ2-2; D possibly corresponds to TRBD2 (6 bases). Germline V lookup: CDR1 SGHTA, CDR2 FQGNSA. This CDR3 has 15 residues. The V gene lost 0 bases and the J gene lost 7 bases, with 12 bases spanning the gap. The CDR3 loop reads CASSLASGTGGELFF. The DNA for the CDR3 is TGTGCCAGCAGCTTAGCTTCCGGGACTGGCGGGGAGCTGTTTTTT.

The chain has TRBV6-5 and TRBJ1-1; D is unclear. V lost 5 bases to trimming and J lost 10 bases, with 14 bases between them. CDR3 length: 12 amino acids. Germline V gene data show CDR1 as MNHEY and CDR2 as SVGAGI. CDR3 DNA sequence: TGTGCCAGCAGTACCGATCCGGCGCGAGCTTTCTTT. It translates to CASSTDPARAFF.

V gene TRBV18 combines with J gene TRBJ1-1; maybe TRBD1 (6 bases). From germline, CDR1 is KGHSH and CDR2 LQKENI. Trimming pared 6 bases from V and 7 bases from J, leaving 18 bases between. The CDR3 consists of 14 residues. The CDR3 region is CASSPVSGGGEAFF. DNA of the CDR3: TGTGCCAGCTCCCCCGTTTCCGGGGGCGGTGAAGCTTTCTTT.

The genes are TRBV5-1 and TRBJ2-6; D uncertain. The CDR3 contains 14 residues. V shed 7 bases and J shed 0 bases, with 8 bases lying between them. The germline gives CDR1 SGHRS, CDR2 YFSETQ. CDR3 protein: CASERISGANVLTF. The CDR3 nucleotides read TGCGCCAGCGAAAGGATCTCTGGGGCCAACGTCCTGACTTTC.

This CDR3 is CASSLVSADTEAFF. CDR3 DNA sequence: TGTGCCAGCAGCTTAGTGTCGGCAGACACTGAAGCTTTCTTT. The chain is built from TRBV7-3 and TRBJ1-1, with D unresolved. V was cut by 2 bases and J by 3 bases, with 10 bases left in between. Germline values: CDR1 SGHTA, CDR2 FQGTGA. The length of the CDR3 is 14 residues.

The rearrangement joins TRBV2 to TRBJ1-2; the D gene is possibly TRBD1 (6 bases). CDR1 and CDR2 from the germline V gene are SNHLY and FYNNEI. The CDR3 extends over 13 amino acids. Deletions cut 3 bases from V and 6 bases from J, with 11 bases between. The CDR3 DNA reads as TGTGCCAGCAGTGACAGGGGTTGGGATGGCTACACCTTC. Translated: CASSDRGWDGYTF.

The V and J genes are TRBV7-9 and TRBJ2-7, with 8 bases aligning to TRBD1. CDR1 SEHNR and CDR2 FQNEAQ come from the germline V gene (reference sequence). The trim removed 5 bases at V and 0 bases at J, leaving 9 bases unmatched. There are 16 residues in the CDR3. The CDR3 is CASSIAGTGASYEQYF. The CDR3, as DNA: TGTGCCAGCAGCATCGCAGGGACAGGCGCCTCCTACGAGCAGTACTTC.

This rearrangement joins TRBV5-4 to TRBJ1-6; no clear D. The CDR3 has 13 residues. Germline V gene sequence: CDR1 SGHNT, CDR2 YYREEE (reference sequence). The V end was cut by 1 base, the J end by 10 bases, with 9 bases between. The CDR3 coding sequence is TGTGCCAGCAGCTTGCAAGGGTTCTCACCCCTCCACTTT. It codes for CASSLQGFSPLHF.

The chain carries TRBV7-6 and TRBJ2-5; D remains unclear. Germline V gene data show CDR1 as SGHVS and CDR2 as FNYEAQ. This CDR3 has 14 residues. Trimming left V 1 base short and J 5 bases short, with 11 bases between. The CDR3 sequence: CASSLVARSETQYF. For the CDR3, the DNA is TGTGCCAGCAGCTTAGTTGCTAGGTCGGAGACCCAGTACTTC.

In its sample, this clone was seen once. The CDR3 is CASSYLSPNTGELFF. For the CDR3, the DNA is TGTGCCAGCAGTTACTTAAGCCCAAACACCGGGGAGCTGTTTTTT. The chain joins TRBV6-2 or TRBV6-3 to TRBJ2-2; D not certain. This CDR3 region has 15 residues. V dropped 1 base and J dropped 2 bases, with 8 bases sitting between them. Germline CDR1 and CDR2: MNHEY and SVGEGT.

The chain links TRBV2 to TRBJ2-5; 9 bases line up with TRBD1. The trim removed 10 bases at V and 5 bases at J, leaving 8 bases unmatched. The CDR3 extends over 13 amino acids. In germline, CDR1 is SNHLY, CDR2 FYNNEI. This CDR3 is CANAQGARETQYF. As DNA, the CDR3 is TGTGCCAACGCACAGGGGGCTCGGGAGACCCAGTACTTC.

The chain couples TRBV4-3 to TRBJ2-3; no definite D call. The CDR3 runs 14 residues. V lost 0 bases to trimming and J lost 1 base, with 5 bases between them. Germline CDR1 LGHNA, CDR2 YSLEER. The CDR3 here is CASSQDGRTDTQYF. The CDR3 DNA reads as TGCGCCAGCAGCCAAGATGGGCGCACAGATACGCAGTATTTT.

The gene calls are TRBV2 and TRBJ2-3; TRBD1 matches at 7 bases. V trimming: 4 bases; J trimming: 2 bases; junction bases outside the gene matches: 3. The CDR3 totals 14 residues. Germline V gives CDR1 SNHLY, CDR2 FYNNEI. The CDR3 region is CASSGQGLTDTQYF. The CDR3 nucleotides read TGTGCCAGCAGTGGACAGGGCCTCACAGATACGCAGTATTTT.

The rearrangement uses TRBV5-4 and TRBJ1-1; D gene ambiguous. The V and J ends lost 4 bases and 0 bases respectively, with 7 bases between them. The CDR3 contains 13 residues. The germline CDR1 and CDR2 sequences are SGHNT and YYREEE (reference sequence). As DNA, the CDR3 is TGTGCCAGCAGCCTGCTCTTGAACACTGAAGCTTTCTTT. This sequence encodes CASSLLLNTEAFF.

This clone was detected only a few times. This chain's CDR3 is CASSINGVWRVNTEAFF. DNA for the CDR3: TGTGCCAGTAGTATAAACGGGGTATGGCGGGTGAACACTGAAGCTTTCTTT. V usage is TRBV19 and J usage is TRBJ1-1, with D uncertain. Germline CDR1 and CDR2: LNHDA and SQIVND (reference sequence). The CDR3 spans 17 residues. Trimming removed 2 bases from V and 0 bases from J, with 16 bases in between.

This clone was seen once. This chain connects TRBV7-2 to TRBJ1-5; tentatively, D is TRBD1 (6 bases). The germline CDR1 and CDR2 sequences are SGHTA and FQGNSA. This CDR3 has 14 residues. The germline V and J ends were trimmed by 5 bases and 3 bases, with 11 bases remaining between them. The chain's CDR3 is CASSPDRYNQPQHF. CDR3 nucleotides: TGTGCCAGCAGCCCGGACAGATACAATCAGCCCCAGCATTTT.

The chain employs TRBV3-1 (or the pseudogene TRBV3-2) and TRBJ1-3; TRBD1 matches at 8 bases. The CDR3 covers 17 residues. CDR1 LGHDT and CDR2 YNNKEL come from the germline V gene (reference sequence). Trimming took 3 bases from V and 2 from J; bases not matched to a gene: 9. In DNA, the CDR3 is TGTGCCAGCAGCCAGCTTTTGGGACAGGATGCTGGAAACACCATATATTTT. This encodes CASSQLLGQDAGNTIYF.

V gene TRBV18 combines with J gene TRBJ2-3; TRBD2 aligns across 16 bases. Trimming removed 3 bases from V and 4 bases from J; junction bases left unmatched: 1. This CDR3 region has 16 residues. Per the germline V gene, CDR1 is KGHSH and CDR2 is LQKENI. The CDR3 loop is CASSPGTSGGADTQYF. The DNA of the CDR3 is TGTGCCAGCTCACCCGGGACTAGCGGGGGGGCAGATACGCAGTATTTT.

V and J are TRBV9 and TRBJ1-5, with D maybe TRBD1 (6 bases). Trimming stripped 3 bases from V and 2 bases from J, with 12 bases between. Per the germline V gene, CDR1 is SGDLS and CDR2 is YYNGEE. The CDR3 extends over 15 amino acids. CDR3 DNA: TGTGCCAGCAGCGCGGGGGCCTTAGGCAATCAGCCCCAGCATTTT. Residues: CASSAGALGNQPQHF. The full variable domain, in which reference TRBV9 and TRBJ1-5 provide the parts outside the CDR3, is DSGVTQTPKHLITATGQRVTLRCSPRSGDLSVYWYQQSLDQGLQFLIQYYNGEERAKGNILERFSAQQFPDLHSELNLSSLELGDSALYFCASSAGALGNQPQHFGDGTRLSIL.

The chain is built from TRBV2 and TRBJ2-2, with D tentatively TRBD1 (6 bases). CDR1 is SNHLY, CDR2 FYNNEI, per germline. With 4 bases removed from V and 3 bases from J, the gap between germline ends came to 9 bases. The CDR3 extends over 14 amino acids. CDR3 region: CASSVGTHTGELFF. The CDR3 nucleotides read TGTGCCAGCAGTGTGGGGACACACACCGGGGAGCTGTTTTTT.

This chain joins TRBV5-6 and TRBJ2-1; D unclear. Trimming took 3 bases from V and 6 from J, leaving 7 bases between them. There are 12 residues in the CDR3. CDR1 and CDR2 (germline): SGHDT, YYEEEE. CDR3 loop: CASSSLINEQFF. The CDR3 region has the DNA TGTGCCAGCAGCTCACTCATCAATGAGCAGTTCTTC.

This chain links TRBV3-1 (or the pseudogene TRBV3-2) with TRBJ2-3; TRBD2 agrees at 9 bases. After removal of 6 bases from V and 0 bases from J, the junction contained 4 bases not matched to a gene. The CDR3 runs to 15 residues. The germline gives CDR1 LGHDT, CDR2 YNNKEL (reference sequence). The DNA for the CDR3 is TGTGCCAGCAGGCGGGGGGGCCAAAGCACAGATACGCAGTATTTT. As protein: CASRRGGQSTDTQYF.

V and J are TRBV6-5 and TRBJ2-1; D may be TRBD2 (6 bases). CDR1 is MNHEY, CDR2 SVGAGI, per germline. The germline V and J ends were trimmed by 8 bases and 4 bases, with 15 bases remaining between them. The CDR3 is 14 amino acids. This chain's CDR3 is CASLKGSGYNEQFF. CDR3 coding DNA: TGTGCCAGCCTAAAGGGTAGCGGATACAATGAGCAGTTCTTC.

The CDR3, as DNA: TGTGCCAGCAGCTTAGCGCTTTACTCCGGGGAACTGTTTTTT. This codes for CASSLALYSGELFF. V usage is TRBV7-9 and J usage is TRBJ1-4; D is ambiguous. The V end lost 0 bases, the J end lost 12 bases, and 14 bases lay between the germline ends. Germline assignment: CDR1 SEHNR and CDR2 FQNEAQ (reference sequence). This CDR3 is 14 amino acids long. The whole variable domain, filled in from reference TRBV7-9 and TRBJ1-4, reads DTGVSQNPRHKITKRGQNVTFRCDPISEHNRLYWYRQTLGQGPEFLTYFQNEAQLEKSRLLSDRFSAERPKGSFSTLEIQRTEQGDSAMYLCASSLALYSGELFFGSGTQLSVL.

This rearrangement joins TRBV28 to TRBJ1-3, with D uncertain. Trimming cost V 1 base and J 2 bases, with 6 bases left between them. This CDR3 contains 14 residues. The germline CDR1 and CDR2 sequences are MDHEN and SYDVKM. The CDR3 loop reads CASSLSGTGNTIYF. CDR3 nucleotides: TGTGCCAGCAGTTTATCAGGAACTGGAAACACCATATATTTT. Full variable domain (rest looked up from reference TRBV28 and TRBJ1-3): DVKVTQSSRYLVKRTGEKVFLECVQDMDHENMFWYRQDPGLGLRLIYFSYDVKMKEKGDIPEGYSVSREKKERFSLILESASTNQTSMYLCASSLSGTGNTIYFGEGSWLTVV.